This TCR beta chain was observed in a study of T-cell memory formation after mild COVID-19 (dated by TCRdb to the early 2020s). Regarding the study in general: TCR sequence clusters from the two donors were found to be largely donor specific. In two donors, T-cell clones that expanded and contracted after mild COVID-19 were tracked by sequencing TCRalpha and TCRbeta repertoires over time. Two young, previously healthy adult volunteers made up the cohort, one male and one female. Broad study findings and their caveats: The second-wave clones that peaked on day 37 were not confirmed to be SARS-CoV-2 specific. Balanced CD4/CD8 phenotypes were observed for clones contracting from day 15 to 85, whereas a bias towards CD4+ was observed for a second wave of clones expanding from day 15 to 37. Only a couple of mild cases were covered in the study, and larger cohorts including severe cases with pre-infection samples were considered necessary. Contracting CD4+ clones turned up mainly in the CM and EM memory subsets, whereas EMRA was where CD8+ clones were enriched. Some responding clones were detected in pre-infection memory, suggesting pre-existing cross-reactive memory T cells joined the SARS-CoV-2 response.

The sequencer was an Illumina NovaSeq 6000. TCRalpha and TCRbeta cDNA libraries were constructed by 5'RACE with constant-segment primers, with sample barcodes and unique molecular identifiers being introduced. RNA was extracted from every sample with Trizol reagent. The libraries were amplified in two PCR steps, and the second step added a second sample barcode and Illumina TruSeq adapters. Libraries were sequenced on an Illumina NovaSeq with 2 x 150 bp paired-end reads. Per the authors' processing: The reads were demultiplexed and collapsed into UMI-guided consensus sequences using migec v1.2.7. Using mixcr v2.1.11, the UMI consensuses were aligned to TRA and TRB V and J templates and assembled into clonotypes. A clonotype was counted as expanded or contracted only if both edgeR and NoisET called the change significant, with noise models trained on biological replicates. For edgeR calls, the cutoffs were a false discovery rate-adjusted p below 0.01 and a log2 fold-change threshold of 1. As an exploratory analysis of dynamics, max-normalized trajectories of the 1000 most abundant clonotypes were examined by PCA with hierarchical clustering. Separately sequenced CD4+ and CD8+ repertoires were used to assign the CD4 or CD8 phenotype of responding clones. Starting from the raw public reads, TCRdb applied fastp trimming at Q25, assembled clones with MiXCR and retained in-frame beta chains. CDR3 protein sequences are deduplicated, and each keeps its most common genes and DNA. TCRdb's processing, not the authors' own work, is the source of the V and J calls. Here the sample has approximately 300,000 distinct CDR3 sequences; approximately 15% occur a single time. The ten largest account for 20% to 25% of the sample.

V lost 3 bases and J lost 3 bases, and the count of bases not matched to a germline gene is 4. CDR3 length: 14 amino acids, cysteine to phenylalanine. The sequence is cut down to CDR3 DNA, 42 bases in frame from base 1. Per the germline V gene, SGHRS is the CDR1 and YFSETQ is the CDR2. As to this clonotype: No antigen is known for it. Per-base qualities were not stored, and no clone one base away is much larger.

PBMCs were isolated by Ficoll-Paque density gradient centrifugation. Rearrangement joined TRBV5-1 to TRBJ2-7; 9 central bases correspond to TRBD2. The sample was PBMCs or a T cell subset sorted from them (not recorded which). This TCR came from a young man who had mild COVID-19 (a few samples of this study predate the infection). The sample titles of this study are shuffled in the database, so cell type and time point are left out; the donor was told from shared clones. The sequence in DNA is TGCGCCAGCAGCTCACGAGCGGGGGGCTACGAGCAGTACTTC. It encodes CASSSRAGGYEQYF.